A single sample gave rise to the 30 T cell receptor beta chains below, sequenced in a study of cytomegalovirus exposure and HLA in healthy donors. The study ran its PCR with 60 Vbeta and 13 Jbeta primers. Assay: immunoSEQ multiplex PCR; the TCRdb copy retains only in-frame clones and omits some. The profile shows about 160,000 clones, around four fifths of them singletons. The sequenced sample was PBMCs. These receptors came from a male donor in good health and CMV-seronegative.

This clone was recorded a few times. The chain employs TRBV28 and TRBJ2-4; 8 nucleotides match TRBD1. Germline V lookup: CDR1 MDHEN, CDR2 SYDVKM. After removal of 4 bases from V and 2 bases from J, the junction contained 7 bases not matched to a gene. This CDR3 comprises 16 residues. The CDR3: CASSSYRTGTKNIQYF. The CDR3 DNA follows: TGTGCCAGCAGTTCATACCGGACAGGGACCAAAAACATTCAGTACTTC. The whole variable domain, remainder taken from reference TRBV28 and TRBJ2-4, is DVKVTQSSRYLVKRTGEKVFLECVQDMDHENMFWYRQDPGLGLRLIYFSYDVKMKEKGDIPEGYSVSREKKERFSLILESASTNQTSMYLCASSSYRTGTKNIQYFGAGTRLSVL.

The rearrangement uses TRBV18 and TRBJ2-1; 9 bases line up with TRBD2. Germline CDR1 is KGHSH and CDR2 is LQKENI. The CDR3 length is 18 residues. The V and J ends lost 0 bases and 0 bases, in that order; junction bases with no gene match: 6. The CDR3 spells CASSPPWASGISYNEQFF. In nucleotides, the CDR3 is TGTGCCAGCTCACCACCGTGGGCTAGCGGGATCTCCTACAATGAGCAGTTCTTC.

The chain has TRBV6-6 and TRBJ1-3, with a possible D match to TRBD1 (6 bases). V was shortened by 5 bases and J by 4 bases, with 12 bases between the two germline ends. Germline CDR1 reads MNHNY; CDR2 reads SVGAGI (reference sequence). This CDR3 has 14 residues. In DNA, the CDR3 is TGTGCCAGCAGTCACAGGGAATCAGGAAACACCATATATTTT. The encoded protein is CASSHRESGNTIYF.

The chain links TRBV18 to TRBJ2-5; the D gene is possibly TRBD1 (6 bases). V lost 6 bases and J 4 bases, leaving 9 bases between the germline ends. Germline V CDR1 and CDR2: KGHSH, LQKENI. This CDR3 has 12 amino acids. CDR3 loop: CASSQDRETQYF. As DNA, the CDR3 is TGTGCCAGCTCTCAGGACAGAGAGACCCAGTACTTC.

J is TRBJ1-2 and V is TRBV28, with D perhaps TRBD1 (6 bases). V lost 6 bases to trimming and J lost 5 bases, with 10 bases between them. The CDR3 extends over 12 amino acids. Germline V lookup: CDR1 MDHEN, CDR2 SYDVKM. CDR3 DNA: TGTGCCAGCAGCAATCAGGGGTATGGCTACACCTTC. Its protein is CASSNQGYGYTF.

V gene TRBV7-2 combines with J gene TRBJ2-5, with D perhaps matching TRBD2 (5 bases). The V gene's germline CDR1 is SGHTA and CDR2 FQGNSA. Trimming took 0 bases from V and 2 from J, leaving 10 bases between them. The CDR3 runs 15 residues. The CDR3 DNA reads TGTGCCAGCAGCTTAGCGGACTTACCGCAAGAGACCCAGTACTTC. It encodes CASSLADLPQETQYF.

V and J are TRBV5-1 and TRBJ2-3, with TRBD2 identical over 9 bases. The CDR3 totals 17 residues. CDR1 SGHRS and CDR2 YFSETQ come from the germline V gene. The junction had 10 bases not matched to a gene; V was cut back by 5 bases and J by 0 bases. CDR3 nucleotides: TGCGCCAGCAGGCGGGGGATAGCGGGAGTTAGCACAGATACGCAGTATTTT. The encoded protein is CASRRGIAGVSTDTQYF.

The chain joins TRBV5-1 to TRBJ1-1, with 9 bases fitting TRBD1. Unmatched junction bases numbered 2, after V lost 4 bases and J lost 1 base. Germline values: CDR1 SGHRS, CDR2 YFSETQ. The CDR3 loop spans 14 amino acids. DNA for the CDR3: TGCGCCAGCAGCATGACAGGGGGGAACACTGAAGCTTTCTTT. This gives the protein CASSMTGGNTEAFF.

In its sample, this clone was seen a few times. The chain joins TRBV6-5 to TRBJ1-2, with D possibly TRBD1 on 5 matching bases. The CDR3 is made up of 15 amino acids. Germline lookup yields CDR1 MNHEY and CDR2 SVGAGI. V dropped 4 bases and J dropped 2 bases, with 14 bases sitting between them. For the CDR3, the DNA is TGTGCCAGCAGTTCCTCCGGACATATCAACTATGGCTACACCTTC. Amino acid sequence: CASSSSGHINYGYTF.

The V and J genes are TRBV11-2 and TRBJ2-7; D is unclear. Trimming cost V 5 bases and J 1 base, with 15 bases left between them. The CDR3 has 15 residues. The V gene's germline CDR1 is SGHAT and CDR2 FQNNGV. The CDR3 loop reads CASSRLGSSSYEQYF. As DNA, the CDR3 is TGTGCCAGCAGCCGGCTAGGTAGCTCGTCCTACGAGCAGTACTTC.

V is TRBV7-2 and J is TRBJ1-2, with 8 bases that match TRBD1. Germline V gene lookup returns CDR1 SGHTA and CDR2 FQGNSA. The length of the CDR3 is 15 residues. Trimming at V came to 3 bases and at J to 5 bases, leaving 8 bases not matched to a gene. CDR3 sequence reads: CASSFRDRRTYGYTF. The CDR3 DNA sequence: TGTGCCAGCAGCTTCCGGGACAGGAGAACATATGGCTACACCTTC. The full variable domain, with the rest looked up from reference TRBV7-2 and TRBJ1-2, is GAGVSQSPSNKVTEKGKDVELRCDPISGHTALYWYRQSLGQGLEFLIYFQGNSAPDKSGLPSDRFSAERTGGSVSTLTIQRTQQEDSAVYLCASSFRDRRTYGYTFGSGTRLTVV.

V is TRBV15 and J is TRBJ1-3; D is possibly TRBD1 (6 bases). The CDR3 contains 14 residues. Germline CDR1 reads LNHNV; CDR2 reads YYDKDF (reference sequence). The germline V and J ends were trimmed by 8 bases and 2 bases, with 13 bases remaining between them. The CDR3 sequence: CATYTGSAGNTIYF. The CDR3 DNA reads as TGTGCCACCTACACAGGGTCCGCTGGAAACACCATATATTTT.

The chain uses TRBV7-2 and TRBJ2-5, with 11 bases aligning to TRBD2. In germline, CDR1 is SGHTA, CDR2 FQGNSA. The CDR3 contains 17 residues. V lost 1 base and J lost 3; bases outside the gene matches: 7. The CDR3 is CASSLGTSGSVKETQYF. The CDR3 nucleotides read TGTGCCAGCAGCTTAGGTACTAGCGGGAGTGTGAAAGAGACCCAGTACTTC.

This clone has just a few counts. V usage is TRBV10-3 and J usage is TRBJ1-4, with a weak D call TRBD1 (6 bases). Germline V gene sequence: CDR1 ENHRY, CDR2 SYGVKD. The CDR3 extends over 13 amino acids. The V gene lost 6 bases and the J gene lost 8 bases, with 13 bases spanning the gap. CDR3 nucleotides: TGTGCCATCAGGGATACCGGACAGGAAAAACTGTTTTTT. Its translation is CAIRDTGQEKLFF.

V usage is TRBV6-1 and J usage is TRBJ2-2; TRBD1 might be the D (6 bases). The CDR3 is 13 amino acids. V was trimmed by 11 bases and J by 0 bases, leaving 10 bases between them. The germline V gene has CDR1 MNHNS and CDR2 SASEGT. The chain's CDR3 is CARQDPNTGELFF. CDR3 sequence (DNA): TGTGCCCGACAGGACCCGAACACCGGGGAGCTGTTTTTT.

CDR3 amino acids: CASSLAPGGTNEKLFF. The CDR3 coding sequence is TGTGCCAGCAGCTTGGCCCCAGGGGGAACTAATGAAAAACTGTTTTTT. The chain uses TRBV5-6 and TRBJ1-4, with TRBD1 matching 7 bases. In germline, CDR1 is SGHDT, CDR2 YYEEEE. There are 16 residues in the CDR3. The V gene end was trimmed by 0 bases and the J gene end by 1 base; junction bases not matched to a gene: 3. Full variable domain (rest looked up from reference TRBV5-6 and TRBJ1-4): DAGVTQSPTHLIKTRGQQVTLRCSPKSGHDTVSWYQQALGQGPQFIFQYYEEEERQRGNFPDRFSGHQFPNYSSELNVNALLLGDSALYLCASSLAPGGTNEKLFFGSGTQLSVL.

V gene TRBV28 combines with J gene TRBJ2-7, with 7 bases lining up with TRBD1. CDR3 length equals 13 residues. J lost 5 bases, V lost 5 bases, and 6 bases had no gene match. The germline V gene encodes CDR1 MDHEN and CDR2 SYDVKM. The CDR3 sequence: CASSEDRAHEQYF. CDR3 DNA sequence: TGTGCCAGCAGTGAAGACAGGGCCCACGAGCAGTACTTC.

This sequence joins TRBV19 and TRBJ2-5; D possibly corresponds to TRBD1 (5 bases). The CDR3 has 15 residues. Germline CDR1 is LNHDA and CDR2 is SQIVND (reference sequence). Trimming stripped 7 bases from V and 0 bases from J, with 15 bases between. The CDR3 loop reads CASTLTATYQETQYF. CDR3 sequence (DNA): TGTGCCAGTACTTTGACAGCGACGTACCAAGAGACCCAGTACTTC.

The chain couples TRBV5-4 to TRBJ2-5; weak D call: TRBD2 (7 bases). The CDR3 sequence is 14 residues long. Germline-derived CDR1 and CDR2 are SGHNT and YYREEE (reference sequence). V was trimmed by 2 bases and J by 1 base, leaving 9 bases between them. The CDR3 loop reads CASSFRGGQETQYF. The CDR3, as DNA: TGTGCCAGCAGCTTTAGGGGGGGCCAAGAGACCCAGTACTTC.

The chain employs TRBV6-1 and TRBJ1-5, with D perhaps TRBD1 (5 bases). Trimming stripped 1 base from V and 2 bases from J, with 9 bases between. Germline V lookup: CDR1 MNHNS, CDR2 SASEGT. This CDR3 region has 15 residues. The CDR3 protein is CASSEGGVGNQPQHF. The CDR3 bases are TGTGCCAGCAGTGAAGGGGGGGTGGGCAATCAGCCCCAGCATTTT.

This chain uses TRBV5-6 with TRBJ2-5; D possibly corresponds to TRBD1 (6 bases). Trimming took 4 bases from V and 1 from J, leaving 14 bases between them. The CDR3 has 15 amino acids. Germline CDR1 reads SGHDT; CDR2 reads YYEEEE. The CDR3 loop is CASSRPDSFQETQYF. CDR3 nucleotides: TGTGCCAGCAGCCGCCCGGACAGTTTCCAAGAGACCCAGTACTTC.

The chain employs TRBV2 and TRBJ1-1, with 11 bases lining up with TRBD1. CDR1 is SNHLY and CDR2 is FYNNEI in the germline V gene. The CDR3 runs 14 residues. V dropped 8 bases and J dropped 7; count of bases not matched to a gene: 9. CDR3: CASGQGALISEAFF. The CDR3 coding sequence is TGTGCCAGCGGACAGGGGGCCTTGATAAGTGAAGCTTTCTTT. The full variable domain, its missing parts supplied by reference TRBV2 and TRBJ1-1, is EPEVTQTPSHQVTQMGQEVILRCVPISNHLYFYWYRQILGQKVEFLVSFYNNEISEKSEIFDDQFSVERPDGSNFTLKIRSTKLEDSAMYFCASGQGALISEAFFGQGTRLTVV.

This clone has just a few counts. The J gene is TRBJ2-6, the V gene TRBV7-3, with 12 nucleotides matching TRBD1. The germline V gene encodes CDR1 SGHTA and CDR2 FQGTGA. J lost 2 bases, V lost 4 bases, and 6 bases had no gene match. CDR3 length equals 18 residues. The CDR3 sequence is CASSSSGTGGAGANVLTF. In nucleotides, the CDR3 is TGTGCCAGCAGCTCCTCCGGGACAGGGGGCGCTGGGGCCAACGTCCTGACTTTC.

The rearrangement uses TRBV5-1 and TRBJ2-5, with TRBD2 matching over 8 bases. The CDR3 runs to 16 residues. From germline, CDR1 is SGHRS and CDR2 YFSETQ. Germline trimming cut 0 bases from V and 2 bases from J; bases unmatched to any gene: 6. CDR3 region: CASSLGGSGEQETQYF. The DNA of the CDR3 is TGCGCCAGCAGCTTGGGCGGTAGCGGGGAACAAGAGACCCAGTACTTC.

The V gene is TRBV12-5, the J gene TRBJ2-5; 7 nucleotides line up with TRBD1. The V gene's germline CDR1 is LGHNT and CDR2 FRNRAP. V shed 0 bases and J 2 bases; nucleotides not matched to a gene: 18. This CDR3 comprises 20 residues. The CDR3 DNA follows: TGTGCTAGTGGTTTGGTACCCCACGGACAAGACAGGGTTCCACAAGAGACCCAGTACTTC. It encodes CASGLVPHGQDRVPQETQYF.

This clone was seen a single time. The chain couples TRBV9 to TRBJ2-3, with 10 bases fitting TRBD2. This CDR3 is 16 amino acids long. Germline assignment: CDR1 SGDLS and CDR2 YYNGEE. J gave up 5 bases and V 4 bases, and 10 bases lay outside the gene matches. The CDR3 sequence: CASSLESGGGQDTQYF. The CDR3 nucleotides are TGTGCCAGCAGCCTCGAAAGCGGGGGGGGTCAAGATACGCAGTATTTT.

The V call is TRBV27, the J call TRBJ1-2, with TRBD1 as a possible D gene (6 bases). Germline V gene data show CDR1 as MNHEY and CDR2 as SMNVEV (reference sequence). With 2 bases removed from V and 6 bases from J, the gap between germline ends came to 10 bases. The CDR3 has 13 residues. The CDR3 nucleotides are TGTGCCAGCAGTTTAACAGGGTTGGATGGCTACACCTTC. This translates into CASSLTGLDGYTF.

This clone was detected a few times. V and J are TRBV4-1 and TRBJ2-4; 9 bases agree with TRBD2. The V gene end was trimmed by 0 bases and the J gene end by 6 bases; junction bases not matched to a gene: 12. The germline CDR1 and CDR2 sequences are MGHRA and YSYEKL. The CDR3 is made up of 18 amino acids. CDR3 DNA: TGCGCCAGCAGCCAAGATTCGGCGGGGGGGGCGTTGGGAAACATTCAGTACTTC. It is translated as CASSQDSAGGALGNIQYF.

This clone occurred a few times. Here the CDR3 reads CASSQESVFQPQHF. As DNA, the CDR3 is TGCGCCAGCAGCCAAGAAAGCGTATTCCAGCCCCAGCATTTT. The chain joins TRBV4-1 to TRBJ1-5; D ambiguous. Germline V gives CDR1 MGHRA, CDR2 YSYEKL. V lost 0 bases and J 7 bases, leaving 10 bases between the germline ends. The CDR3 extends over 14 amino acids.

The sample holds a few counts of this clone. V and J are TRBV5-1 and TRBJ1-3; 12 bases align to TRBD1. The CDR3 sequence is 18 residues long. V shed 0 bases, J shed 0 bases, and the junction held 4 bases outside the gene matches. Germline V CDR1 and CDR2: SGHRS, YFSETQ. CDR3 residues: CASSLGDRGPLSGNTIYF. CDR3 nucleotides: TGCGCCAGCAGCTTGGGGGACAGGGGGCCACTCTCTGGAAACACCATATATTTT.